This is a list of T cell receptor beta chains from one sample in a study of graft-versus-host responses after intestinal transplantation. The antigens these receptors bind are not known. Repertoires were generated with immunoSEQ multiplex PCR, while TCRdb's copy carries only in-frame clones and drops some. This sample yields around 90,000 clones, of which more than 90% are seen a single time; 0.3% belongs to the top ten. The input for sequencing was unstimulated CD4+ T cells sorted from spleen or lymph node cells, taken before intestinal transplant. The source of these receptors is a human donor who received an intestinal transplant. CDR3s include the opening cysteine and the closing phenylalanine or tryptophan. A D gene is named only where the DNA matches it firmly. Size values are once, few and many counts, or a class for expanded clones, and some rows have none.

TRBD1	16	TRBJ1-4	TRBV18	NA	CASSYGTGGTNEKLFF	TGTGCCAGCTCATACGGGACAGGGGGCACTAATGAAAAACTGTTTTTT
NA	14	TRBJ1-6	TRBV6-5	NA	CASSVGGYNSPLHF	TGTGCCAGCAGTGTGGGAGGCTATAATTCACCCCTCCACTTT
TRBD2	15	TRBJ2-1	TRBV6-5	NA	CASRQTSGSPNEQFF	TGTGCCAGCAGACAGACTAGCGGGAGCCCGAATGAGCAGTTCTTC
TRBD2	17	TRBJ2-2	TRBV19	NA	CASSIELAGGSTGELFF	TGTGCCAGTAGTATAGAATTAGCGGGAGGGTCCACCGGGGAGCTGTTTTTT
NA	15	TRBJ2-5	TRBV2	NA	CASSPFGLEDGTQYF	TGTGCCAGCAGTCCTTTCGGGTTGGAAGACGGGACCCAGTACTTC
TRBD2	14	TRBJ2-3	TRBV19	NA	CASSIGGDTDTQYF	TGTGCCAGTAGTATTGGGGGGGACACAGATACGCAGTATTTT
NA	16	TRBJ2-1	TRBV21-1	NA	CASSRKRTGSYNEQFF	TGTGCCAGCAGCAGAAAGAGGACAGGATCCTACAATGAGCAGTTCTTC
TRBD2	14	TRBJ2-3	TRBV2	NA	CASSLTSGTDTQYF	TGTGCCAGCAGTCTGACTAGCGGCACAGATACGCAGTATTTT
TRBD2	17	TRBJ2-5	TRBV28	NA	CASSFTSGSFPRETQYF	TGTGCCAGCAGTTTTACTAGCGGGAGTTTTCCCCGAGAGACCCAGTACTTC
NA	12	TRBJ1-3	TRBV5-6	NA	CASSYPRDTIYF	TGTGCCAGCAGCTACCCTAGGGACACCATATATTTT
NA	16	TRBJ1-3	TRBV4-1	NA	CASSQEGGRRGNTIYF	TGCGCCAGCAGCCAAGAAGGGGGGCGTAGAGGAAACACCATATATTTT
NA	12	TRBJ1-5	TRBV27	NA	CASAPQNQPQHF	TGTGCCAGCGCTCCCCAAAATCAGCCCCAGCATTTT
NA	16	TRBJ1-3	TRBV15	once	CATSAPGRVGGNTIYF	TGTGCCACCAGCGCCCCAGGCAGGGTGGGCGGAAACACCATATATTTT
NA	15	TRBJ2-1	TRBV19	NA	CASRPPGPLRHEQFF	TGTGCCAGTAGACCCCCCGGACCCCTCCGACATGAGCAGTTCTTC
NA	13	TRBJ1-2	TRBV5-1	NA	CASRNVPWDGYTF	TGCGCCAGCAGAAACGTCCCGTGGGACGGCTACACCTTC
NA	17	TRBJ2-1	TRBV9	NA	CASSVAPRGSGNNEQFF	TGTGCCAGCAGCGTAGCGCCCCGGGGTAGCGGCAACAATGAGCAGTTCTTC
NA	16	TRBJ2-1	TRBV19	NA	CASSIAVLSSYNEQFF	TGTGCCAGTAGTATAGCAGTATTAAGCTCCTACAATGAGCAGTTCTTC
NA	15	TRBJ1-1	TRBV15	NA	CATSRAVPGGTEAFF	TGTGCCACCAGCAGGGCAGTCCCCGGCGGGACTGAAGCTTTCTTT
NA	16	TRBJ2-7	TRBV12-2	NA	CASRIQAGLGASEQYF	TGTGCAAGTCGCATCCAGGCCGGACTAGGGGCCTCCGAGCAGTACTTC
NA	16	TRBJ1-1	TRBV9	NA	CASSPTTGAVNTEAFF	TGTGCCAGCAGCCCTACGACAGGCGCCGTGAACACTGAAGCTTTCTTT
TRBD1	16	TRBJ1-5	TRBV10-3	few	CAISEGQAYSNQPQHF	TGTGCCATCAGTGAAGGACAGGCATATAGCAATCAGCCCCAGCATTTT
NA	15	TRBJ1-2	TRBV6-5	once	CASSYSGGRTDGYTF	TGTGCCAGCAGTTACAGCGGGGGGCGAACCGATGGCTACACCTTC
NA	18	TRBJ2-3	TRBV4-1	NA	CASSQGRGGTLSTDTQYF	TGCGCCAGCAGCCAGGGCCGCGGAGGGACTCTTAGCACAGATACGCAGTATTTT
NA	14	TRBJ2-7	TRBV2	NA	CASSEDRLPAGQYF	TGTGCCAGCAGTGAAGACCGACTCCCCGCTGGGCAGTACTTC
NA	15	TRBJ2-3	TRBV6-6	NA	CASSYRTPSTDTQYF	TGTGCCAGCAGTTACCGTACCCCTAGCACAGATACGCAGTATTTT
NA	13	TRBJ1-5	TRBV5-4	NA	CASSFDSDQPQHF	TGTGCCAGCAGCTTCGACAGCGATCAGCCCCAGCATTTT
TRBD1	15	TRBJ2-1	TRBV27	NA	CASSPAGTGGNEQFF	TGTGCCAGCAGTCCAGCCGGGACAGGGGGAAATGAGCAGTTCTTC
NA	15	TRBJ2-7	TRBV6-5	NA	CATHRGGESSYEQYF	TGTGCCACTCACCGAGGCGGGGAGAGCTCCTACGAGCAGTACTTC
TRBD1	16	TRBJ2-2	TRBV7-9	NA	CASSRLGQGGTGELFF	TGTGCCAGCAGCCGCCTCGGACAGGGCGGAACCGGGGAGCTGTTTTTT
NA	14	TRBJ1-5	TRBV25-1	NA	CASRETGVGQPQHF	TGTGCCAGCAGGGAGACAGGAGTGGGTCAGCCCCAGCATTTT
TRBD1	16	TRBJ1-2	TRBV5-1	NA	CASSPRGQQDNYGYTF	TGCGCCAGCAGCCCTCGGGGACAGCAAGACAACTATGGCTACACCTTC
NA	12	TRBJ2-7	TRBV28	NA	CASSAGVYEQYF	TGTGCCAGCAGCGCAGGGGTCTACGAGCAGTACTTC
NA	15	TRBJ2-7	TRBV5-1	NA	CASQKSQGSPYEQYF	TGCGCCAGCCAGAAGTCGCAGGGGAGTCCCTACGAGCAGTACTTC
NA	15	TRBJ1-2	TRBV6-1	NA	CASRETGIANYGYTF	TGTGCCAGCAGGGAAACAGGGATAGCTAACTATGGCTACACCTTC
TRBD1	17	TRBJ2-2	TRBV7-2	NA	CASSKSLGTGYTGELFF	TGTGCCAGCAGCAAGAGCCTCGGGACAGGGTACACCGGGGAGCTGTTTTTT
NA	18	TRBJ2-7	TRBV27	NA	CASSRTLVTSDGGYEQYF	TGTGCCAGCAGTCGGACCCTCGTAACCTCGGACGGGGGATACGAGCAGTACTTC
NA	11	TRBJ2-7	TRBV20-1	NA	CSAPRSYEQYF	TGCAGTGCGCCACGCTCCTACGAGCAGTACTTC
TRBD2	15	TRBJ2-3	TRBV7-3	NA	CASSFTSGFTDTQYF	TGTGCCAGCAGCTTTACTAGCGGGTTCACAGATACGCAGTATTTT
NA	17	TRBJ2-2	TRBV27	NA	CASSLGGTWRAAGELFF	TGTGCCAGCAGTTTAGGGGGGACATGGCGGGCGGCCGGGGAGCTGTTTTTT
NA	11	TRBJ2-3	TRBV4-1	NA	CASSRGDTQYF	TGCGCCAGCAGCCGAGGAGATACGCAGTATTTT
NA	15	TRBJ1-5	TRBV5-8	NA	CASSSEGYSNQPQHF	TGTGCCAGCAGCTCTGAGGGGTATAGCAATCAGCCCCAGCATTTT
NA	15	TRBJ1-2	TRBV6-1	NA	CASSETHPVGRGYTF	TGTGCCAGCAGTGAAACCCACCCTGTGGGGAGGGGCTACACCTTC
NA	16	TRBJ2-7	TRBV12-2	NA	CASRLSRDRVRYEQYF	TGTGCAAGTCGCTTATCTCGGGACAGGGTGCGGTACGAGCAGTACTTC
NA	15	TRBJ1-5	TRBV7-8	NA	CASSLTGLSNQPQHF	TGTGCCAGCAGCTTAACAGGTTTGAGCAATCAGCCCCAGCATTTT
TRBD1	16	TRBJ2-7	TRBV4-1	NA	CASSPQEGKGGDEQYF	TGCGCCAGCAGCCCGCAAGAGGGTAAAGGGGGCGACGAGCAGTACTTC
NA	14	TRBJ2-7	TRBV2	NA	CASSEQGRSGEQYF	TGTGCCAGCAGTGAACAGGGAAGGTCGGGGGAGCAGTACTTC
TRBD1	13	TRBJ1-2	TRBV6-1	NA	CASSLDRDYGYTF	TGTGCCAGCAGTTTAGACAGGGACTATGGCTACACCTTC
NA	14	TRBJ2-4	TRBV6-5	NA	CASSPRAAKNIQYF	TGTGCCAGCAGCCCCCGGGCAGCCAAAAACATTCAGTACTTC
TRBD1	11	TRBJ1-2	TRBV20-1	NA	CSVPAGGGYTF	TGCAGTGTCCCGGCAGGGGGTGGCTACACCTTC
NA	18	TRBJ1-5	TRBV11-2	NA	CASSPVRAEGRGNQPQHF	TGTGCCAGCAGCCCCGTCAGGGCCGAGGGGCGGGGCAATCAGCCCCAGCATTTT
TRBD1	14	TRBJ1-4	TRBV11-2	NA	CASSSPGQVEKLFF	TGTGCCAGCAGCTCCCCGGGACAGGTAGAAAAACTGTTTTTT
TRBD1	14	TRBJ2-1	TRBV29-1	once	CSFDRGFSYNEQFF	TGCAGCTTTGACAGGGGATTCTCCTACAATGAGCAGTTCTTC
NA	16	TRBJ2-5	TRBV27	NA	CASSLRTGGYQETQYF	TGTGCCAGCAGTCTTCGGACGGGGGGCTACCAAGAGACCCAGTACTTC